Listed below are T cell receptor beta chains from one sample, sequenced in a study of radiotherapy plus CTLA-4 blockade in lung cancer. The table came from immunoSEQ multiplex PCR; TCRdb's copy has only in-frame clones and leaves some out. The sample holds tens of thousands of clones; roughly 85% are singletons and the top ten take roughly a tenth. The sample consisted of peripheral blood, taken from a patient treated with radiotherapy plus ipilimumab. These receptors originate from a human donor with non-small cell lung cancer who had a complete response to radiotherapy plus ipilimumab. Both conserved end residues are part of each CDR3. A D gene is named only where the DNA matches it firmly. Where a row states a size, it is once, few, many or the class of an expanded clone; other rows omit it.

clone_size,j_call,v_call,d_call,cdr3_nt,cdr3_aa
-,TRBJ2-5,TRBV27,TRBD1,TGTGCCAGCAGTACGACAGGGTGGGGTCGGGAGACCCAGTACTTC,CASSTTGWGRETQYF
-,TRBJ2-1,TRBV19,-,TGTGCCAGTACCTCTCAGGAGGGGGCTGAGCAGTTCTTC,CASTSQEGAEQFF
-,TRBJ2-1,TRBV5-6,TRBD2,TGTGCCAGCAGCTTTCTTTTACCGGGACTAGCGGTTTACAATGAGCAGTTCTTC,CASSFLLPGLAVYNEQFF
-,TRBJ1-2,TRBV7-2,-,TGTGCCAGCAGCTTAGGACGGACGGCGAACTATGGCTACACCTTC,CASSLGRTANYGYTF
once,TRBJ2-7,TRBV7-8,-,TGTGCCAGCAGCTTAGGCCTCATCGCCGAGCAGTACTTC,CASSLGLIAEQYF
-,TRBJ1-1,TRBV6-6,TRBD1,TGTGCCAGCACCCAGACAGGGACGGGCACTGAAGCTTTCTTT,CASTQTGTGTEAFF
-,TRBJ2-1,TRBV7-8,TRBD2,TGTGCCAGCAGCCCCGTGACAAGTGCGGGGGATTATGAGCAGTTCTTC,CASSPVTSAGDYEQFF
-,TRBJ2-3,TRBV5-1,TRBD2,TGCGCCAGCAGCCTGACTAGCGGGAGGAGTAGAGATACGCAGTATTTT,CASSLTSGRSRDTQYF
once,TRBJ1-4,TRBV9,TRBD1,TGTGCCAGCAGCGTAGGTGCGAGGGACAGGAATGAAAAACTGTTTTTT,CASSVGARDRNEKLFF
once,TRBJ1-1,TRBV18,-,TGTGCCAGCTCATCAATAAGTGGGGATGGGACTGAAGCTTTCTTT,CASSSISGDGTEAFF
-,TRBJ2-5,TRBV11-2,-,TGTGCCAGCAGCTTAGATACCCCAGGGCGAAAGACCCAGTACTTC,CASSLDTPGRKTQYF
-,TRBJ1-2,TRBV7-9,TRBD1,TGTGCCAGCAGCTCCCCACAGGGGATAACTCTCTATGGCTACACCTTC,CASSSPQGITLYGYTF
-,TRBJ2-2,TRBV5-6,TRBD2,TGTGCCAGCAGCTTGAGGAGCGGGATGAACACCGGGGAGCTGTTTTTT,CASSLRSGMNTGELFF
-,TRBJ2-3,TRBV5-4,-,TGTGCCAGCAGCTTGGCTGCGGCGGCGGGCACAGATACGCAGTATTTT,CASSLAAAAGTDTQYF
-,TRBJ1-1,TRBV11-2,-,TGTGCCAGCAGCTTAGTATGGGGGGTGAGAACTGAAGCTTTCTTT,CASSLVWGVRTEAFF
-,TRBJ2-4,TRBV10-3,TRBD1,TGTGCCACTGGGGGACAGGAACAAAACATTCAGTACTTC,CATGGQEQNIQYF
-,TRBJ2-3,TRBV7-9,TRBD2,TGTGCCAGCAGCGTGACTAGCGCAGATACGCAGTATTTT,CASSVTSADTQYF
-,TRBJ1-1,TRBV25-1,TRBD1,TGTGCCAGCAGTGCCCGAACGACAGGGGTTACTGAAGCTTTCTTT,CASSARTTGVTEAFF
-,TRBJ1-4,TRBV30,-,TGTGCCTGGAGTCCCTCCAGGACAGCAACTAATGAAAAACTGTTTTTT,CAWSPSRTATNEKLFF
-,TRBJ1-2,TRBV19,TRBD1,TGTGCCAGTAGTACGGGACAGCTTTATGGCTACACCTTC,CASSTGQLYGYTF
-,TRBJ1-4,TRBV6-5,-,TGTGCCAGCAGACAAAAAAATCAAAAACTGTTTTTT,CASRQKNQKLFF
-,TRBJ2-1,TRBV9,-,TGTGCCAGCAGCGGTACAGTAGGCAAAATCGCTGAGCAGTTCTTC,CASSGTVGKIAEQFF
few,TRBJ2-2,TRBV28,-,TGTGCCAGCAGTTCAGACCCTTACACCGGGGAGCTGTTTTTT,CASSSDPYTGELFF
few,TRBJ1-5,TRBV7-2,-,TGTGCCACTAGCACAGCCTTCAATCAGCCCCAGCATTTT,CATSTAFNQPQHF
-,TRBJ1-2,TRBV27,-,TGTGCCAGCAGTTCAAACACCCGATGGAGCTATGGCTACACCTTC,CASSSNTRWSYGYTF
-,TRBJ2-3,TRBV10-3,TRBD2,TGTGCCATCAGTGAGCCTAGCGGGAGCACAGATACGCAGTATTTT,CAISEPSGSTDTQYF
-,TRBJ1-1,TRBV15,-,TGTGCCACCAGCAGTGGGGACTCTTACTACATGAACACTGAAGCTTTCTTT,CATSSGDSYYMNTEAFF
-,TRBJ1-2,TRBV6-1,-,TGTGCCAGCAGCCAAAGGGAGGGGAGTGGTTATGGCTACACCTTC,CASSQREGSGYGYTF
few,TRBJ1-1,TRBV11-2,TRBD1,TGTGCCAGCAGCTTAGATCGGGACAGCTATGAGAACACTGAAGCTTTCTTT,CASSLDRDSYENTEAFF
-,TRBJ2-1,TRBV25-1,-,TGTGCCAGCAGTGCAGCCGACAGATACAATGAGCAGTTCTTC,CASSAADRYNEQFF
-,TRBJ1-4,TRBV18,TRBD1,TGTGCCAGCTCACCTAGACAGGGGGATGAAAAACTGTTTTTT,CASSPRQGDEKLFF
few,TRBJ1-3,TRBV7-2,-,TGTGCCAGCAGCCGATCGGGGACAAGGGGGTACACCATATATTTT,CASSRSGTRGYTIYF
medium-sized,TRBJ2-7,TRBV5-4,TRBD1,TGTGCCAGCAGCTTCGGACAGGACTACGAGCAGTACTTC,CASSFGQDYEQYF
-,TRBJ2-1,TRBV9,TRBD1,TGTGCCAGCAGCGTAGAGGACAGGACCTGGGATGAGCAGTTCTTC,CASSVEDRTWDEQFF
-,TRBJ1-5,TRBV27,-,TGTGCCAGCAGTTCTCTCATGGGACCGAGCAATCAGCCCCAGCATTTT,CASSSLMGPSNQPQHF
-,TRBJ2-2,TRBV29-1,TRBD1,TGCAGCGTCGGGGACAGGGGGAACACCGGGGAGCTGTTTTTT,CSVGDRGNTGELFF